The 18 T cell receptor beta chains below all came from one sample that was sequenced in a study of response to subunit inactivated influenza vaccine. TCRdb passed the RT-PCR reads through MiXCR, listing each CDR3 protein once. The top ten clones hold more than 9% of a sample with around 650,000 distinct CDR3 sequences, 15% to 19% of them seen once. Specimen: PBMCs from blood, collected 11 to 12 days after vaccination. The receptor set was obtained from a man in his fifties who received an inactivated influenza vaccine.

V usage is TRBV12-3 or TRBV12-4 and J usage is TRBJ1-5; D is undetermined. V lost 2 bases and J lost 0, with 11 bases in between. This CDR3 has 16 amino acids. CDR3 amino acids: CASSLSSGYSNQPQHF. The CDR3 DNA follows: TGTGCCAGCAGTTTAAGCTCCGGATATAGCAATCAGCCCCAGCATTTT.

The chain employs TRBV6-1 and TRBJ1-4; D is uncertain. The germline V gene encodes CDR1 MNHNS and CDR2 SASEGT. The length of the CDR3 is 13 residues. The V gene lost 6 bases and the J gene lost 2 bases, with 7 bases spanning the gap. This CDR3 is CASRGSTNEKLFF. DNA of the CDR3: TGTGCCAGCAGAGGGTCCACTAATGAAAAACTGTTTTTT.

This clonotype was detected only a few times. The chain has TRBV12-3 or TRBV12-4 and TRBJ1-5; D is unclear. The CDR3 loop spans 14 amino acids. Deletions cut 5 bases from V and 2 bases from J, with 10 bases between. CDR3 protein: CASSPWEGNQPQHF. The CDR3 region has the DNA TGTGCCAGCAGTCCTTGGGAGGGCAATCAGCCCCAGCATTTT.

This clonotype came up a few times. CDR3 sequence: CASSQGVLASYEQYF. The CDR3 DNA reads TGCGCCAGCAGCCAAGGGGTCCTAGCGAGTTACGAGCAGTACTTC. The chain couples TRBV4-3 to TRBJ2-7; the D gene is possibly TRBD2 (6 bases). The germline CDR1 and CDR2 sequences are LGHNA and YSLEER. This CDR3 comprises 15 residues. The V gene lost 1 base and the J gene lost 4 bases, with 14 bases spanning the gap.

CDR3 sequence: CASSHRSPTVEQFF. The CDR3 DNA sequence: TGTGCCAGCAGCCACCGTTCGCCGACCGTTGAGCAGTTCTTC. The genes are TRBV3-1 and TRBJ2-1, with D unclear. The CDR3 is 14 residues long. CDR1 is LGHDT and CDR2 is YNNKEL in the germline V gene (reference sequence). Between the trimmed V and J ends, which lost 3 bases and 9 bases, there was a span of 15 bases.

This clonotype was detected many times. The chain has TRBV6-5 and TRBJ2-3, with 7 positions matching TRBD1. J lost 5 bases, V lost 4 bases, and 9 bases had no gene match. The CDR3 sequence is 15 residues long. Germline V CDR1 and CDR2: MNHEY, SVGAGI. The CDR3 region is CASSSLAGTEDTQYF. The CDR3 DNA follows: TGTGCCAGCAGTTCACTGGCTGGGACAGAAGATACGCAGTATTTT.

Only a few counts were recorded for this clonotype. The chain combines TRBV3-1 with TRBJ2-1, with D tentatively TRBD2 (6 bases). Germline CDR1 LGHDT, CDR2 YNNKEL (reference sequence). The CDR3 contains 14 residues. Trimming cost V 6 bases and J 7 bases, with 16 bases left between them. The CDR3 coding sequence is TGTGCCAGCAGTCACGAGGCGGGGAGGAATGAGCAGTTCTTC. Translation gives CASSHEAGRNEQFF.

The sample holds a few counts of this clonotype. The V gene is TRBV5-5, the J gene TRBJ1-3, with unresolved D. Trimming took off 0 bases at V and 4 bases at J, with 14 bases between the two ends. Germline V CDR1 and CDR2: SGHKS, YYEKEE (reference sequence). This CDR3 is 16 amino acids long. This CDR3 reads CASSLGTAQTGNTIYF. The DNA for the CDR3 is TGTGCCAGCAGCTTGGGAACGGCACAGACGGGAAACACCATATATTTT.

The sample holds many counts of this clonotype. V and J are TRBV10-1 and TRBJ2-1, with D possibly being TRBD2 (6 bases). V was pared by 3 bases and J by 1 base, with 19 bases between. The CDR3 runs 18 residues. The germline gives CDR1 WNHNN, CDR2 SYGVQD (reference sequence). In DNA form, the CDR3 reads TGCGCCAGCAGTGATCGATTCCTAGGCGGGGCATCCTACAATGAGCAGTTCTTC. It is translated as CASSDRFLGGASYNEQFF.

The genes are TRBV7-9 and TRBJ2-2; D is perhaps TRBD2 (5 bases). V gave up 4 bases and J gave up 5 bases, with 20 bases separating them. There are 17 residues in the CDR3. Germline V CDR1 and CDR2: SEHNR, FQNEAQ (reference sequence). The CDR3 loop is CASSSPQAGNWTGELFF. The CDR3 DNA reads as TGTGCCAGCAGCTCGCCCCAGGCCGGGAATTGGACCGGGGAGCTGTTTTTT.

This clonotype was observed a handful of times. V usage is TRBV28 and J usage is TRBJ1-3; D remains ambiguous. Germline assignment: CDR1 MDHEN and CDR2 SYDVKM. Deletions cut 2 bases from V and 1 base from J, with 12 bases between. This CDR3 has 16 amino acids. The CDR3 here is CASSLAEAISGNTIYF. In DNA form, the CDR3 reads TGTGCCAGCAGTTTAGCAGAAGCGATATCTGGAAACACCATATATTTT. The whole variable domain, remainder taken from reference TRBV28 and TRBJ1-3, is DVKVTQSSRYLVKRTGEKVFLECVQDMDHENMFWYRQDPGLGLRLIYFSYDVKMKEKGDIPEGYSVSREKKERFSLILESASTNQTSMYLCASSLAEAISGNTIYFGEGSWLTVV.

The chain employs TRBV11-2 and TRBJ2-7, with D maybe TRBD2 (6 bases). V lost 1 base to trimming and J lost 7 bases, with 29 bases between them. This CDR3 comprises 19 residues. Germline loops: CDR1 SGHAT, CDR2 FQNNGV. The chain's CDR3 is CASSLVPLLRDSQFFEQYF. CDR3 coding DNA: TGTGCCAGCAGCTTAGTCCCCCTACTCCGGGACTCACAGTTTTTTGAGCAGTACTTC.

This clonotype was counted only a few times. The V call is TRBV4-2, the J call TRBJ2-7, with TRBD1 matching 9 bases. The CDR3 extends over 15 amino acids. Germline-derived CDR1 and CDR2 are LGHNA and YNFKEQ. Trimming at V came to 4 bases and at J to 6 bases, leaving 10 bases not matched to a gene. The CDR3 spells CASSLAGQGRGEQYF. The CDR3 nucleotides are TGTGCCAGCAGCCTTGCGGGACAGGGACGAGGCGAGCAGTACTTC.

This clonotype has just a few counts. V usage is TRBV7-8 and J usage is TRBJ1-5; D ambiguous. This CDR3 is built from 14 residues. Per germline, CDR1 SGHVS and CDR2 FQNEAQ. Trimming removed 2 bases from V and 7 bases from J, with 12 bases in between. The DNA of the CDR3 is TGTGCCAGCAGCTTACAAGGTGGGGAGCAGCCCCAGCATTTT. It yields the protein CASSLQGGEQPQHF.

This clonotype was detected ten times or more. Germline is not matched at one junction end, which may reflect a read error. The chain combines TRBV4-2 with TRBJ2-1; 9 bases agree with TRBD2. Germline CDR1 and CDR2: LGHNA and YNFKEQ. The length of the CDR3 is 15 residues. CDR3 residues: CASSQDLLNPGLANF. The CDR3 DNA sequence: TGTGCCAGCAGCCAAGATCTCCTGAATCCGGGACTAGCAAACTTC.

The chain carries TRBV5-5 and TRBJ2-5; tentatively, D is TRBD2 (7 bases). The length of the CDR3 is 15 residues. Trimming stripped 1 base from V and 2 bases from J, with 12 bases between. In germline, CDR1 is SGHKS, CDR2 YYEKEE (reference sequence). For the CDR3, the DNA is TGTGCCAGCAGCTTGTTGCGGGGGCGGCAAGAGACCCAGTACTTC. Translating it yields CASSLLRGRQETQYF.

This clonotype was seen a few times. The V gene is TRBV7-9, the J gene TRBJ1-4; D remains ambiguous. V lost 3 bases and J 4 bases, leaving 12 bases between the germline ends. The CDR3 consists of 15 residues. Germline V gives CDR1 SEHNR, CDR2 FQNEAQ (reference sequence). CDR3 DNA: TGTGCCAGCAGCTTCGGCGCTAGGTTTAATGAAAAACTGTTTTTT. The encoded protein is CASSFGARFNEKLFF.

The rearrangement uses TRBV29-1 and TRBJ2-7, with D hard to call. Germline values: CDR1 SQVTM, CDR2 ANQGSEA. Trimming took 4 bases from V and 5 from J, leaving 15 bases between them. The CDR3 contains 13 residues. CDR3 in DNA: TGCAGCGTTGCCCGCGTGGGCAGGAACGAGCAGTACTTC. It codes for CSVARVGRNEQYF.